This T cell receptor beta chain comes out of a study of T cell responses to AZD1222 COVID-19 vaccine (dated by TCRdb to the early 2020s). Broadly, across the study: AZD1222 recipients given second doses at about 4 weeks or at about 12 weeks were pooled, since spike-specific TCR depth and breadth were not found to differ between the two schedules. TCR sequencing covered some 240 trial participants: nearly 210 given two doses of AZD1222 and approximately 25 given two doses of MenACWY control vaccine. Trial participants were enrolled by age into subgroups of 18-55, 56-69 and 70-plus years, and roughly 160, 29 and 62 TCR-sequenced participants, respectively, were included in these subgroups.

As regards this clone: This clone's antigen is unknown. The input lacks base qualities; no much larger clone sits a single base away.

Paper-wide results and their limitations: Conclusions about previously exposed vaccinees are limited because only 5 or 6 AZD1222 recipients were SARS-CoV-2 seropositive at baseline. Participants were mostly white British, with more females than males. The authors suggested clonal diversity may have been underestimated. No day 14 peak-response samples were available, so repertoires were characterized only after the peak T cell response. Spike-specific TCR breadth and depth rose significantly after two AZD1222 doses compared with day 0 and with MenACWY recipients. Reportedly, close to half of the unique spike-specific TCRs recognized epitopes lying outside the regions that are mutated in the B.1.351 and B.1.1.7 variants. The whole spike protein was spanned by vaccine-associated CD4 TCRs, and dominant responses were seen in regions 160-218 and 743-854. The 56-69-year group was small, and its depth increase did not reach significance, likely because of low power.

The CDR3 regions of human TCRbeta chains were analyzed by immunosequencing. The original pipeline was this. Repertoire TCRs were matched against a reference library of SARS-CoV-2-specific TCRs generated with the MIRA antigen-specificity platform. Breadth was defined as the fraction of unique TCRs that were SARS-CoV-2-associated. Depth was defined as the fraction of total T cells that were SARS-CoV-2-associated. Using the MIRA data, every spike-specific TCR was mapped to the spike region that the TCR reacted to and assigned to either a CD4 or a CD8 class. Log10-transformed breadth and depth values were compared by one-way ANOVA with Sidak's multiple comparisons tests. The source is immuneACCESS, and TCRdb retained only in-frame sequences with V and J called. Part of the clones is not carried over; for the studies checked, unresolved V genes explain less than half of this, and the remainder is unexplained. V, J and clone size are taken as reported in that table, and D and trimming were inferred from the DNA itself. The sample has some 140,000 clones on record, roughly nine tenths of them singletons. Jointly, the top ten make up 18% of the sample.

Interpreted using the paper, the time point label stands for: baseline before first vaccination. Vaccinee samples were obtained from the UK trials COV001 and COV002, which included a single-blind randomized controlled phase 2/3 trial of AZD1222 (ChAdOx1 nCoV-19) in healthy adults. Trial participant PBMC samples were collected at day 0 and day 28 after the second dose for TCRbeta chain sequencing. Trimming removed 1 base from V and 3 bases from J, leaving 16 bases between the germline ends. Measured from the cysteine to the phenylalanine, the CDR3 is 17 residues long. Of the read, only the CDR3 DNA is kept; its 51 bases are in frame from base 1. The germline V gene specifies LGHNA as CDR1 and YSLEER as CDR2.

The chain joins TRBV4-3 to TRBJ1-3; perhaps TRBD1 is the D gene, with 5 bases matching. The sample consisted of peripheral blood, taken on day 0 of AZD1222 vaccination. This clonotype originated in an adult in good health. The DNA sequence is as follows: TGCGCCAGCAGCCAAGCCCAAAAGGGGTCAGGTGGAAACACCATATATTTT. Translation gives CASSQAQKGSGGNTIYF.